This T cell receptor beta chain was observed in a study of cytomegalovirus exposure and HLA in healthy donors. Overall study: Of several hundred genotyped donors, 81% grouped in the Caucasian-associated ancestry cluster. Findings and caveats of the study: It was in a later analysis that TCR association rates were seen to vary by HLA locus, highest for DRB1 and lowest for HLA-C. TCR beta V- and J-gene trimming was later associated with a missense DCLRE1C variant.

PCR was performed using 60 Vbeta and 13 Jbeta primers. As processed by the authors: About 9.9 million shared chains were among approximately 87 million unique TCR beta chains counted in a later analysis. Repertoires were generated with immunoSEQ multiplex PCR, while TCRdb's copy carries only in-frame clones and drops some. That table is the source of V, J and clone size, and D and trimming were worked out from the DNA. In the table there are approximately 140,000 clones, 55% to 75% of which are singletons. Turning to this clone: Its antigen is currently unknown.

V dropped 3 bases and J dropped 3; count of bases not matched to a gene: 5. The CDR3 length is 15 residues. Germline V lookup: CDR1 SGHNT, CDR2 YYREEE (reference sequence). The chain employs TRBV5-4 and TRBJ1-1; 10 bases map to TRBD1. The sequence was obtained from a human donor in good health. The sequencing input was PBMCs. The CDR3 here is CASSSGDRGYTEAFF. The DNA of the CDR3 is TGTGCCAGCAGCTCGGGGGACAGGGGTTACACTGAAGCTTTCTTT.